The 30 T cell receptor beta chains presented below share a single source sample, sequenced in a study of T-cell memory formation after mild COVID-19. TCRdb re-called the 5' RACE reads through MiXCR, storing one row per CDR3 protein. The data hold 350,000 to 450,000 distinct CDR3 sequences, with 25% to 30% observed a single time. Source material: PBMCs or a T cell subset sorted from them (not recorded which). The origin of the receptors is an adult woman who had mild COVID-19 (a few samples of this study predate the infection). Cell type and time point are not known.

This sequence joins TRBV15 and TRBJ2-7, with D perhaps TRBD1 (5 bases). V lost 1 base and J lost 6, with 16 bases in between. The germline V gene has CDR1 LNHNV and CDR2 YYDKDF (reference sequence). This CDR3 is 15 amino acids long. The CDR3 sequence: CATSRVTRAGLEQYF. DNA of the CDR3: TGTGCCACCAGCAGAGTTACCAGGGCAGGGCTCGAGCAGTACTTC. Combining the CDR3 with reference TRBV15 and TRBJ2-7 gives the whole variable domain DAMVIQNPRYQVTQFGKPVTLSCSQTLNHNVMYWYQQKSSQAPKLLFHYYDKDFNNEADTPDNFQSRRPNTSFCFLDIRSPGLGDTAMYLCATSRVTRAGLEQYFGPGTRLTVT.

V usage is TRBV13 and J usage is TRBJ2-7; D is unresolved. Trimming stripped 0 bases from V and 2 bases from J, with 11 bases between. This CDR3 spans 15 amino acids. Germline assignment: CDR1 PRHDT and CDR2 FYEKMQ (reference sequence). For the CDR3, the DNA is TGTGCCAGCAGCTTAGGGGGCCCCGACCCCTACGAGCAGTACTTC. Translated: CASSLGGPDPYEQYF. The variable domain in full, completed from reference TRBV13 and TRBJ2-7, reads AAGVIQSPRHLIKEKRETATLKCYPIPRHDTVYWYQQGPGQDPQFLISFYEKMQSDKGSIPDRFSAQQFSDYHSELNMSSLELGDSALYFCASSLGGPDPYEQYFGPGTRLTVT.

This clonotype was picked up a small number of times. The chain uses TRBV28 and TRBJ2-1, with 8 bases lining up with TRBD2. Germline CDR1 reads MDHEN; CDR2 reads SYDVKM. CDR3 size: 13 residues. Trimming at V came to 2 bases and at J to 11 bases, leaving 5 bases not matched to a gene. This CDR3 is CASSLPLAGKQFF. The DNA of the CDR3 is TGTGCCAGCAGTTTACCTCTAGCGGGTAAGCAGTTCTTC. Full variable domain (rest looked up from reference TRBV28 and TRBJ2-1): DVKVTQSSRYLVKRTGEKVFLECVQDMDHENMFWYRQDPGLGLRLIYFSYDVKMKEKGDIPEGYSVSREKKERFSLILESASTNQTSMYLCASSLPLAGKQFFGPGTRLTVL.

In DNA form, the CDR3 reads TGTGCCAGCAGGAGGACTAGCGGGTACAATGAGCAGTTCTTC. It codes for CASRRTSGYNEQFF. The rearrangement joins TRBV6-5 to TRBJ2-1, with 11 bases fitting TRBD2. The CDR3 is 14 amino acids. In germline, CDR1 is MNHEY, CDR2 SVGAGI. V lost 6 bases to trimming and J lost 4 bases; unmatched junction nucleotides: 2.

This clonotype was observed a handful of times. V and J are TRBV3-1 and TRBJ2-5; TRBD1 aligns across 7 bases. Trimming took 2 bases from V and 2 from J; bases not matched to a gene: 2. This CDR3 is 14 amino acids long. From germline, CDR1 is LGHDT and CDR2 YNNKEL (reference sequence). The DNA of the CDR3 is TGTGCCAGCAGCCAAAGACAGGGACAAGAGACCCAGTACTTC. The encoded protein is CASSQRQGQETQYF.

The CDR3 reads CASSYEQGRELFF. CDR3 sequence (DNA): TGTGCCAGCAGTTACGAACAGGGCAGGGAGCTGTTTTTT. The chain joins TRBV6-5 to TRBJ2-2; perhaps TRBD1 as D (6 bases). The V end was cut by 2 bases, the J end by 9 bases, with 10 bases between. CDR3 length equals 13 residues. Germline V gene sequence: CDR1 MNHEY, CDR2 SVGAGI.

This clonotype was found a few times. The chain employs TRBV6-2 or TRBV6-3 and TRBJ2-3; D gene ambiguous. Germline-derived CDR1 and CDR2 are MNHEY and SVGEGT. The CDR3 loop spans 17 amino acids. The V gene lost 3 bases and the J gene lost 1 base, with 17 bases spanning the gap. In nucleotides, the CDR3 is TGTGCCAGCAGTTATGCGGTTGCCGGAGAGGGCACAGATACGCAGTATTTT. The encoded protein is CASSYAVAGEGTDTQYF.

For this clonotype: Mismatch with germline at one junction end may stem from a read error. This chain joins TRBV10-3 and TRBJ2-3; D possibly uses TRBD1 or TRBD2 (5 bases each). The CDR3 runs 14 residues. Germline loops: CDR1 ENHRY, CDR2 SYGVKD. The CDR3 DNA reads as TGTGCCGTCAGTGCTTGGGGGTTCACAGATACGCAGTATTTT. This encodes CAVSAWGFTDTQYF.

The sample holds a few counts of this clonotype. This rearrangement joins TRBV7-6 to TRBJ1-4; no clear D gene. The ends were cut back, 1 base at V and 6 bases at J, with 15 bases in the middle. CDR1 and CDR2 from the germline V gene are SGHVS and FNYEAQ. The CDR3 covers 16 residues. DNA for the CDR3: TGTGCCAGCAGCTTAGAACTGGGTAGGGTTGATGAAAAACTGTTTTTT. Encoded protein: CASSLELGRVDEKLFF.

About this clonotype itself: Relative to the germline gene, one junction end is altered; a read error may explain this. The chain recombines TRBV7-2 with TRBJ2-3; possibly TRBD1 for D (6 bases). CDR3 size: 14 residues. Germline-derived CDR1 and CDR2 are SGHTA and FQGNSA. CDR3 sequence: CACRGFGHTDTQYF. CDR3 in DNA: TGTGCCTGCAGGGGTTTTGGGCACACAGATACGCAGTATTTT.

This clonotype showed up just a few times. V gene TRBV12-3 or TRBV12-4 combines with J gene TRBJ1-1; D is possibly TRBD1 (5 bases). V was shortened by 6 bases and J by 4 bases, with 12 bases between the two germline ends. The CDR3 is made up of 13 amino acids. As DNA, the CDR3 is TGTGCCAGCAGACCGACAGTACTCACTGAAGCTTTCTTT. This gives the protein CASRPTVLTEAFF.

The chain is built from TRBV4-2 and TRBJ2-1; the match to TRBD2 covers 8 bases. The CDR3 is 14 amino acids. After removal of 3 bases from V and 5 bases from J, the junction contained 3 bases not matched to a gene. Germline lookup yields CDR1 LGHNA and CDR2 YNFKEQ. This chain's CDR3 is CASSHGLADNEQFF. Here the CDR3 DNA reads TGTGCCAGCAGCCACGGACTAGCCGACAATGAGCAGTTCTTC.

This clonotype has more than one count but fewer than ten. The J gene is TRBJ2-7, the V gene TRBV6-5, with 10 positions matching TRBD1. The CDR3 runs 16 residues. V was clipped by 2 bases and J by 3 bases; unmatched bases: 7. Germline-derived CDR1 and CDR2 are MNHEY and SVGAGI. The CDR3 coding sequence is TGTGCCAGCAGTTACGGACTCCGGGACAGGGGCTACGAGCAGTACTTC. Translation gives CASSYGLRDRGYEQYF.

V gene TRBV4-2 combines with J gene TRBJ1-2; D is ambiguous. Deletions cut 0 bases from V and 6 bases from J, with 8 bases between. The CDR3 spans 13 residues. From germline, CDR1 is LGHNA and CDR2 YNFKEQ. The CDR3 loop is CASSQDREDGYTF. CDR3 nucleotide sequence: TGTGCCAGCAGCCAAGATCGGGAAGATGGCTACACCTTC.

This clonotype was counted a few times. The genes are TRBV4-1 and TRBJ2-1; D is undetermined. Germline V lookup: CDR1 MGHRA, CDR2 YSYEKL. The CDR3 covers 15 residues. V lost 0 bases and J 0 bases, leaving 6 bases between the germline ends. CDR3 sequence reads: CASSQDAGSYNEQFF. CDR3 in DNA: TGCGCCAGCAGCCAAGATGCAGGCTCCTACAATGAGCAGTTCTTC.

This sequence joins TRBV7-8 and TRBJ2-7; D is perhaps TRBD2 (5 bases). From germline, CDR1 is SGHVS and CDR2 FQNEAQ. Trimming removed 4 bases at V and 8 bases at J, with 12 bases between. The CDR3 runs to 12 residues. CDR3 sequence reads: CASSSSQRKQYF. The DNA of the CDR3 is TGTGCCAGCAGCTCATCGCAGCGGAAGCAGTACTTC.

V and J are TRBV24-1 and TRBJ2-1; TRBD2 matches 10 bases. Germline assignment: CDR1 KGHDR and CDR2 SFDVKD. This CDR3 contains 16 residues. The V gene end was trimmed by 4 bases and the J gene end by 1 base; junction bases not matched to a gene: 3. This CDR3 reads CATSESSGRSYNEQFF. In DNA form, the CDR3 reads TGTGCCACCAGTGAATCTAGCGGGAGATCCTACAATGAGCAGTTCTTC.

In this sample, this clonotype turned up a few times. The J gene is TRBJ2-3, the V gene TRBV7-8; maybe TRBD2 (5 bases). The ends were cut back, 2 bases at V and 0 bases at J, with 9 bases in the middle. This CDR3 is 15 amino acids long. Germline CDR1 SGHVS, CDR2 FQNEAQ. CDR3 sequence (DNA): TGTGCCAGCAGCTTATCTAGCTGGAGCACAGATACGCAGTATTTT. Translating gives CASSLSSWSTDTQYF.

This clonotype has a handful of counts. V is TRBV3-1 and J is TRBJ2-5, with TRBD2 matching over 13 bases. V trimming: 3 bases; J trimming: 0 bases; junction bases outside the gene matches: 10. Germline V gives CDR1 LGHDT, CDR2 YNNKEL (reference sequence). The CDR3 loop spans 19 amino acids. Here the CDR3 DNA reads TGTGCCAGCAGCCACGGTCGACTAGCGGGGGGCCGGTACCAAGAGACCCAGTACTTC. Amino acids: CASSHGRLAGGRYQETQYF.

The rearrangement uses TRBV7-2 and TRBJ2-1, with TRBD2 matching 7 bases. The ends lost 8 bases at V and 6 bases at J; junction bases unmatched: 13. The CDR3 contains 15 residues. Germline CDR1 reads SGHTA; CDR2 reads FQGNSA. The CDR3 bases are TGTGCCAGCCGACGGAGGGAGGGCCTCGGCAATGAGCAGTTCTTC. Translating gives CASRRREGLGNEQFF.

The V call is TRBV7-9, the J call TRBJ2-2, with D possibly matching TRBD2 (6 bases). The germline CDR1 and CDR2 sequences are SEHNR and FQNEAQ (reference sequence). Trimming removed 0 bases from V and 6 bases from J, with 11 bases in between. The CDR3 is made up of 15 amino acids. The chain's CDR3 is CASSLALAGSGELFF. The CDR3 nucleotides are TGTGCCAGCAGCTTAGCGCTCGCGGGATCCGGGGAGCTGTTTTTT.

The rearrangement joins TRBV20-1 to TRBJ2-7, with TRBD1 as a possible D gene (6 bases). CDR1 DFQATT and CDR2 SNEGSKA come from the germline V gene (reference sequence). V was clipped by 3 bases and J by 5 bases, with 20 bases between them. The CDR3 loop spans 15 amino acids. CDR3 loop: CSASSGELLGDEQYF. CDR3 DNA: TGCAGTGCTAGTTCAGGGGAACTCCTCGGCGACGAGCAGTACTTC.

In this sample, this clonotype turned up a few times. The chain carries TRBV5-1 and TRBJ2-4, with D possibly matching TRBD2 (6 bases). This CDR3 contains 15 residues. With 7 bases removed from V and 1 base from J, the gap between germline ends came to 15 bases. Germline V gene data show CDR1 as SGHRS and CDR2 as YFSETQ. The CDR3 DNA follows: TGCGCCAGCGGGGAGGACTTAGCGGCCAAAAACATTCAGTACTTC. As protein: CASGEDLAAKNIQYF.

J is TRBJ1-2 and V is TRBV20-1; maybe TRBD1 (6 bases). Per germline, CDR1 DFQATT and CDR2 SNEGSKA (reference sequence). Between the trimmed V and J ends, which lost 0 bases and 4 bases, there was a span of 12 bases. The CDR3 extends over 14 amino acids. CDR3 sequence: CSARDRQEVYGYTF. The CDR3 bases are TGCAGTGCTAGAGACCGACAGGAGGTCTATGGCTACACCTTC.

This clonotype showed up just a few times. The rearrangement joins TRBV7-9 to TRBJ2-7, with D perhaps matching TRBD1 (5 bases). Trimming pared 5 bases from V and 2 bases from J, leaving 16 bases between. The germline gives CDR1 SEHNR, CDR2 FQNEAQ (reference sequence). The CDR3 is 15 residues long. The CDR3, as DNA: TGTGCCAGCAGCCCCTTCCGACAGCCAGCCTACGAGCAGTACTTC. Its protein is CASSPFRQPAYEQYF.

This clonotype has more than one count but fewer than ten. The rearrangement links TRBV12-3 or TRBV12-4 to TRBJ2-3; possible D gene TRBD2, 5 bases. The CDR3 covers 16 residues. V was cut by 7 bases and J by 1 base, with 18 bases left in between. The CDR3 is CASTFRRTGRTDTQYF. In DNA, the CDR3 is TGTGCCAGCACCTTTCGCAGGACTGGACGCACAGATACGCAGTATTTT.

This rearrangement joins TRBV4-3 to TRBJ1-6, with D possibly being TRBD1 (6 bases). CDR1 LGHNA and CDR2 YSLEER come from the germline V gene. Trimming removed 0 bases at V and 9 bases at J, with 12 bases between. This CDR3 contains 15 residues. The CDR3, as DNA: TGCGCCAGCAGCCAAGACAGGGGATACACTTCACCCCTCCACTTT. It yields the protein CASSQDRGYTSPLHF.

CDR3 residues: CASSPPGQGAGEQYF. The CDR3 bases are TGTGCCAGCAGTCCGCCCGGACAGGGGGCGGGCGAGCAGTACTTC. V and J are TRBV27 and TRBJ2-7; 11 positions agree with TRBD1. CDR3 size: 15 residues. The germline V gene encodes CDR1 MNHEY and CDR2 SMNVEV (reference sequence). V dropped 5 bases and J dropped 6; count of bases not matched to a gene: 9.

The CDR3 sequence: CASGLDGRGQPQHF. In DNA form, the CDR3 reads TGTGCCAGCGGGTTGGACGGGCGCGGTCAGCCCCAGCATTTT. This chain uses TRBV9 with TRBJ1-5, with D unresolved. Trimming took 7 bases from V and 6 from J, leaving 17 bases between them. CDR1 is SGDLS and CDR2 is YYNGEE in the germline V gene. The CDR3 totals 14 residues. The variable domain in full, with the rest retrieved from reference TRBV9 and TRBJ1-5, is DSGVTQTPKHLITATGQRVTLRCSPRSGDLSVYWYQQSLDQGLQFLIQYYNGEERAKGNILERFSAQQFPDLHSELNLSSLELGDSALYFCASGLDGRGQPQHFGDGTRLSIL.

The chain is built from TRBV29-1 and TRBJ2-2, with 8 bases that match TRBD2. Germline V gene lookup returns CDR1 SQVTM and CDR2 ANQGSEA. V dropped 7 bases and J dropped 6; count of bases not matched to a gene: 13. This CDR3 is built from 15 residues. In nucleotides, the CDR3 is TGCAGCGCCCAGAGGGTCGGGAGGGCACCCGGGGAGCTGTTTTTT. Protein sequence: CSAQRVGRAPGELFF.